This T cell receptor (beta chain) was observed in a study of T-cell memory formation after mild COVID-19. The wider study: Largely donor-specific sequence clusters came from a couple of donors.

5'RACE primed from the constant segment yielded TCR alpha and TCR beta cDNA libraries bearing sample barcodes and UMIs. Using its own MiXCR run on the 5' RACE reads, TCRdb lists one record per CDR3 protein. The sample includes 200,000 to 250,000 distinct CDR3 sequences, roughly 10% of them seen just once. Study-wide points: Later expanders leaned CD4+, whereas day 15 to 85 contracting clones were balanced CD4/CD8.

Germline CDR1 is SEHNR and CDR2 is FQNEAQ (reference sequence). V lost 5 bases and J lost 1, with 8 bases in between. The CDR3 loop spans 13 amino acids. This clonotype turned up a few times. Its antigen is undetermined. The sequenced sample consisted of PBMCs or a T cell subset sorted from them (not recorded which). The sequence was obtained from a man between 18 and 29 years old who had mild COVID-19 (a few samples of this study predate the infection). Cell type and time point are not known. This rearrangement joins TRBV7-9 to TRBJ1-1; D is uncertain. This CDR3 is CASSREANTEAFF. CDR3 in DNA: TGTGCCAGCAGCCGAGAAGCGAACACTGAAGCTTTCTTT.